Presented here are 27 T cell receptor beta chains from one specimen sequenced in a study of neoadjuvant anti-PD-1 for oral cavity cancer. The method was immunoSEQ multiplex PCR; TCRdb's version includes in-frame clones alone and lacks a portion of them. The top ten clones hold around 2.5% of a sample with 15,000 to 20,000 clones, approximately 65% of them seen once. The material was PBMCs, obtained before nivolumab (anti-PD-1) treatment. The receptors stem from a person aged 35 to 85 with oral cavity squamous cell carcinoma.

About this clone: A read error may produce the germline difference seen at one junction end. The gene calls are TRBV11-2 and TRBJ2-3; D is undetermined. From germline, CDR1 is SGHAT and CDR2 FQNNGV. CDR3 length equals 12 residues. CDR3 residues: CASSRYTDTQYF. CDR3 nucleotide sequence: TGTGCTAGCAGCCGTTACACAGATACGCAGTATTTT.

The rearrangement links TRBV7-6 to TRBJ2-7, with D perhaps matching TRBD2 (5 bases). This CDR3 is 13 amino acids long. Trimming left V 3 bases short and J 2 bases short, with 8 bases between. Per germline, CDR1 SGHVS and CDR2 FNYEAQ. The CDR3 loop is CASSLDLTYEQYF. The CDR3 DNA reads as TGTGCCAGCAGCTTGGACTTGACCTACGAGCAGTACTTC.

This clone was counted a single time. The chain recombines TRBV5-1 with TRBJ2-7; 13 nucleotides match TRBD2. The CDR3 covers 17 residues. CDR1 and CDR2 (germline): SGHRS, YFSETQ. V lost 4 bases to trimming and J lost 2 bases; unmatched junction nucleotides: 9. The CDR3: CASSHGTSGALTYEQYF. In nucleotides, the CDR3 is TGCGCCAGCAGCCACGGGACTAGCGGGGCCCTAACCTACGAGCAGTACTTC.

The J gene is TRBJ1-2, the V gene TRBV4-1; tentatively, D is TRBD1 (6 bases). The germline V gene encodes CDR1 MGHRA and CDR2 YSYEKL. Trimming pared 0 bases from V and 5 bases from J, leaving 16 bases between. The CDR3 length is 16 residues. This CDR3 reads CASSQEVGALDYGYTF. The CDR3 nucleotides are TGCGCCAGCAGCCAAGAGGTGGGGGCCTTGGATTATGGCTACACCTTC.

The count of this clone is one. CDR3 loop: CSVDVSGRNEQFF. In nucleotides, the CDR3 is TGCAGCGTTGATGTAAGTGGGAGAAATGAGCAGTTCTTC. This chain uses TRBV29-1 with TRBJ2-1; tentative D call: TRBD2 (5 bases). In germline, CDR1 is SQVTM, CDR2 ANQGSEA. V lost 3 bases and J lost 7, with 13 bases in between. The CDR3 is 13 residues long.

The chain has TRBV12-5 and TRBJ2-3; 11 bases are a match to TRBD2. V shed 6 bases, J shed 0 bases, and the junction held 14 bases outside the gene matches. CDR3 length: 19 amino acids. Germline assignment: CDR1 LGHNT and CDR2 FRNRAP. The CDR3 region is CASGDLSGRAGRSTDTQYF. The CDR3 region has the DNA TGTGCTAGTGGGGACCTTAGCGGGAGGGCGGGACGGAGCACAGATACGCAGTATTTT.

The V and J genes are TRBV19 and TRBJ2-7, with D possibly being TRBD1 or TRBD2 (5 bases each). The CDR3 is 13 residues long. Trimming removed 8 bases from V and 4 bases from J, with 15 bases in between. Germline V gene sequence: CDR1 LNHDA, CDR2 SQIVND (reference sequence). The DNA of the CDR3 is TGTGCCAGTGGACCGGGGCAAGCTTACGAGCAGTACTTC. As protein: CASGPGQAYEQYF.

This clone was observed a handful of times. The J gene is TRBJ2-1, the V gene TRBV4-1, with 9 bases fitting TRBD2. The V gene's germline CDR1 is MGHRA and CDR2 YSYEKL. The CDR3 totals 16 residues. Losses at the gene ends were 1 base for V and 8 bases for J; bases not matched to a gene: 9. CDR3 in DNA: TGCGCCAGCAGCCAAGTCCTACTAGCGGGTCTGGATGAGCAGTTCTTC. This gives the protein CASSQVLLAGLDEQFF.

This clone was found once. The DNA of the CDR3 is TGCGCCAGCAGTCCTACCATAACCTCCCCCTCGGGGCAGTACTTC. It yields the protein CASSPTITSPSGQYF. The chain is built from TRBV10-1 and TRBJ2-7; D gene uncertain. Trimming removed 5 bases from V and 9 bases from J, with 23 bases in between. There are 15 residues in the CDR3. The germline V gene has CDR1 WNHNN and CDR2 SYGVQD (reference sequence).

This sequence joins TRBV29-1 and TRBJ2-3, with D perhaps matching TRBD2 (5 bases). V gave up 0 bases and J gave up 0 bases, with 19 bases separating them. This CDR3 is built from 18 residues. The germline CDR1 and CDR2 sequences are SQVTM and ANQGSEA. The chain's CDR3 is CSVEDPVGSGASTDTQYF. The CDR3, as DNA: TGCAGCGTTGAAGATCCGGTGGGGAGCGGCGCTAGCACAGATACGCAGTATTTT.

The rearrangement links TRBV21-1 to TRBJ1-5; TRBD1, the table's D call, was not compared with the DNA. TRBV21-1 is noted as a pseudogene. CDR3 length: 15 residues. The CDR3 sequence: CASSKRTGDNQPQHF. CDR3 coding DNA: TGTGCCAGCAGCAAGCGGACAGGGGACAATCAGCCCCAGCATTTT.

CDR3 sequence reads: CASSLSPYEQYF. In DNA, the CDR3 is TGTGCCAGCAGCTTATCCCCCTACGAGCAGTACTTC. The gene calls are TRBV11-1 and TRBJ2-7; D ambiguous. The CDR3 has 12 amino acids. CDR1 and CDR2 from the germline V gene are SGHAT and FQDESV (reference sequence). Trimming removed 2 bases at V and 2 bases at J, with 4 bases between.

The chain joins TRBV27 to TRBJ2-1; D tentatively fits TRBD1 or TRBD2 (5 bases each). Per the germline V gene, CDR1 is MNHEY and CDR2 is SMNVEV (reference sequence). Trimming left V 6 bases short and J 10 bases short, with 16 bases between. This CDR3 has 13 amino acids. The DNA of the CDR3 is TGTGCCAGCAGCCAGCTGAGGGGCGGGGAGCAGTTCTTC. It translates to CASSQLRGGEQFF.

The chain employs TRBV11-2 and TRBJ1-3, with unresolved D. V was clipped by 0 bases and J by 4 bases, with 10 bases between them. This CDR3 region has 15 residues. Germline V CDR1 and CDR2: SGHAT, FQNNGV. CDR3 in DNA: TGTGCCAGCAGCTTAGAGGCAGGCGACGGAAACACCATATATTTT. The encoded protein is CASSLEAGDGNTIYF.

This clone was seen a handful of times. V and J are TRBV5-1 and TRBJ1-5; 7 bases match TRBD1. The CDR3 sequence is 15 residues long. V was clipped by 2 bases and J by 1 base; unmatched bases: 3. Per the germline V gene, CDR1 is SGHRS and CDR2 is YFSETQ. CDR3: CASSFEGQSNQPQHF. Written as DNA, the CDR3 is TGCGCCAGCAGCTTTGAGGGACAGAGCAATCAGCCCCAGCATTTT.

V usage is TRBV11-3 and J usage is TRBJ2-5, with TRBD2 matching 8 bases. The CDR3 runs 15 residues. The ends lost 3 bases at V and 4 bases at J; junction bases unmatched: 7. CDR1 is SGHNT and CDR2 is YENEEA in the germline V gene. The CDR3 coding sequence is TGTGCCAGCAGCTTTTTCAGCGGGAGTGGAGAGACCCAGTACTTC. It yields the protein CASSFFSGSGETQYF.

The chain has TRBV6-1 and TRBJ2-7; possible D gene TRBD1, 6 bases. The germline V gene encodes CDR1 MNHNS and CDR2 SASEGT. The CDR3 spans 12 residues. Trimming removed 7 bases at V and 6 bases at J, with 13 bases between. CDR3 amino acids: CASTVVGGEQYF. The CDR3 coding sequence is TGTGCCAGCACTGTAGTAGGGGGCGAGCAGTACTTC.

The CDR3 sequence: CASLGERRYEQYF. CDR3 sequence (DNA): TGTGCCAGCCTTGGGGAGCGGCGTTACGAGCAGTACTTC. The V gene is TRBV6-1, the J gene TRBJ2-7; TRBD2 might be the D (5 bases). The germline V and J ends were trimmed by 8 bases and 4 bases, with 15 bases remaining between them. CDR3 length: 13 residues. CDR1 is MNHNS and CDR2 is SASEGT in the germline V gene.

The CDR3 spells CASSQVRGAYRNEQFF. The CDR3 coding sequence is TGCGCCAGCAGCCAGGTGAGGGGGGCCTATCGCAATGAGCAGTTCTTC. The chain couples TRBV5-1 to TRBJ2-1; perhaps D is TRBD1 or TRBD2 (6 bases each). CDR3 length equals 16 residues. CDR1 and CDR2 (germline): SGHRS, YFSETQ. V lost 4 bases to trimming and J lost 6 bases, with 20 bases between them.

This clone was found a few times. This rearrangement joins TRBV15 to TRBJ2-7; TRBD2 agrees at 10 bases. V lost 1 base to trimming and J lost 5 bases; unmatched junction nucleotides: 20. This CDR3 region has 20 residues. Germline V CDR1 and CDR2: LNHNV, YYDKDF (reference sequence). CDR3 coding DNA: TGTGCCACCAGCAGAGCAAGGTATGGGCTAGCGGGAGAAGAAAGCGACGAGCAGTACTTC. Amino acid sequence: CATSRARYGLAGEESDEQYF.

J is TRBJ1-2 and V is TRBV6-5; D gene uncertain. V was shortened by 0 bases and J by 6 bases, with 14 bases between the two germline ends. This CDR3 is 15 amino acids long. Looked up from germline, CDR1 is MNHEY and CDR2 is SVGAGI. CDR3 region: CASSYSRGWLDGYTF. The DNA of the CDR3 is TGTGCCAGCAGTTACTCGAGAGGTTGGCTGGATGGCTACACCTTC.

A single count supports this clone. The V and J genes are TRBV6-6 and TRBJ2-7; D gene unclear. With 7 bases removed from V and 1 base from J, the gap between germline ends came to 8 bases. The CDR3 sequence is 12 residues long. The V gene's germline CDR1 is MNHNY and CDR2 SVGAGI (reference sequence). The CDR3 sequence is CASNLGSYEQYF. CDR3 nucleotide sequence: TGTGCCAGCAATTTAGGTTCCTACGAGCAGTACTTC.

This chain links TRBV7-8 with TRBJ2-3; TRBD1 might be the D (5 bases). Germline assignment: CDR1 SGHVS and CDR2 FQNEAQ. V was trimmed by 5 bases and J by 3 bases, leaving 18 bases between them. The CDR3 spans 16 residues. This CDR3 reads CASSPTSTVQTDTQYF. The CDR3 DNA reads TGTGCCAGCAGCCCAACCTCGACAGTCCAGACAGATACGCAGTATTTT.

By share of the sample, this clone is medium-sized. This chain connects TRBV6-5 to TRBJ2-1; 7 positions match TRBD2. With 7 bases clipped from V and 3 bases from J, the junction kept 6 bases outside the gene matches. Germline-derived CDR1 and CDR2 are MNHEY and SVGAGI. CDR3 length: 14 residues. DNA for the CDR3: TGTGCCAGCACGGGGGAGGGCCACTACAATGAGCAGTTCTTC. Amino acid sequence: CASTGEGHYNEQFF.

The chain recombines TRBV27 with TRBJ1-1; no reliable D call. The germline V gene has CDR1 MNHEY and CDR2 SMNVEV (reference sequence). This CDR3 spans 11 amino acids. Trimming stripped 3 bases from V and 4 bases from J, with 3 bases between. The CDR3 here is CASSFGTEAFF. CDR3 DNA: TGTGCCAGCAGTTTCGGCACTGAAGCTTTCTTT.

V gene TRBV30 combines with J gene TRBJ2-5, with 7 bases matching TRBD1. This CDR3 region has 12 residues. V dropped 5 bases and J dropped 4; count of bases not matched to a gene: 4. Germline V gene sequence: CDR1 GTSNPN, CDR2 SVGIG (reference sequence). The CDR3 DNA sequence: TGTGCCTGGGACCGACAGGGAGAGACCCAGTACTTC. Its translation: CAWDRQGETQYF.

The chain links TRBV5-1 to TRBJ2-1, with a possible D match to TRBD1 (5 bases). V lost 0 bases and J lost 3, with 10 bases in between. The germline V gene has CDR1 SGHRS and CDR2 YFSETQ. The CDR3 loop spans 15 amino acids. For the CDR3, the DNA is TGCGCCAGCAGCTTGGGATCAGGGAACTACAATGAGCAGTTCTTC. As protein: CASSLGSGNYNEQFF.